One TCR beta chain is described in this entry. This entry is derived from a study of blood T cell repertoires in COVID-19. Overall study: Collection of acute and convalescent COVID-19 samples took place in the United States, Italy and Spain. The cDNA or gDNA used as material had been derived from T cells, B-cell-depleted T cells, or PBMCs.

Authors' data handling: Amplification with reference gene primers provided the estimates of nucleated cell counts. Libraries were prepared by immunoSEQ multiplex PCR; TCRdb keeps only in-frame clonotypes and omits some of them. Clone size and V and J calls were adopted from that table, with D and trimming inferred from the DNA. The sample includes some 45,000 clones, 88% seen only once; the top ten take approximately 2.4%. The CDR3 has 15 amino acids. Germline V gene lookup returns CDR1 SNHLY and CDR2 FYNNEI. The V and J ends lost 6 bases and 2 bases, in that order; junction bases with no gene match: 6.

This chain connects TRBV2 to TRBJ2-7; 11 bases line up with TRBD2. The sample taken for sequencing was peripheral blood. The TCR comes from a human donor in a cohort sampled during active COVID-19. Written as DNA, the CDR3 is TGTGCCAGCAGGAAACTAGCGGGGGATCCCTACGAGCAGTACTTC. Protein: CASRKLAGDPYEQYF.